A single T cell receptor beta chain is shown here with its context. Its specificity is not known. The data derive from a study of response to subunit inactivated influenza vaccine. This CDR3 has 13 residues. J gave up 7 bases and V 5 bases, and 1 base lay outside the gene matches. Germline V CDR1 and CDR2: SGHTA, FQGNSA. TCRdb redid the calling of the RT-PCR reads with MiXCR, one entry per CDR3 protein. Here the sample spans 550,000 to 800,000 distinct CDR3 sequences, approximately 14% being singletons. Study-level findings and limits: Few new T cells, the authors suggested, are recruited by each seasonal influenza vaccination.

Specimen: PBMCs from blood, collected roughly 12 days after vaccination. The rearrangement links TRBV7-2 to TRBJ2-5, with 13 bases lining up with TRBD2. This receptor was identified in a middle-aged man who received an inactivated influenza vaccine. The CDR3 loop reads CASSRTSGGTQYF. In DNA form, the CDR3 reads TGTGCCAGCAGCCGGACTAGCGGGGGGACCCAGTACTTC.